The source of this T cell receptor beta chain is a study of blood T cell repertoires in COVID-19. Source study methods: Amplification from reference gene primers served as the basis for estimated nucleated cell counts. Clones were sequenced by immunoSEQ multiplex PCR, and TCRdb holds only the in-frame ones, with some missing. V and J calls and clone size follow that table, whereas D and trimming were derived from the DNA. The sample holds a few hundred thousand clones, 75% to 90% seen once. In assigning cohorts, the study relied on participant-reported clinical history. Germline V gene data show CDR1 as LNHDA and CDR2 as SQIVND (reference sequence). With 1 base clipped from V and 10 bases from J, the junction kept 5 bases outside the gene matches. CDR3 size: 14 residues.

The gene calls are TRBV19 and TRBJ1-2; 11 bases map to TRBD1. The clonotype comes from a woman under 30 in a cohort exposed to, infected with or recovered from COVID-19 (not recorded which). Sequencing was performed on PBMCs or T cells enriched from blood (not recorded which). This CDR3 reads CASSIGDRGMTYTF. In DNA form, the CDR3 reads TGTGCCAGTAGTATAGGGGACAGGGGGATGACCTACACCTTC.